Presented here are 21 T cell receptor beta chains from one specimen sequenced in a study of shared clonotypes between healthy human individuals. Method: immunoSEQ multiplex PCR; TCRdb's copy keeps in-frame clones and lacks some. The sample carries fewer than 600,000 clones, around 79% recorded once. Material: PBMCs. The receptors shown here come from a woman in her thirties or forties in good health. Some clones in this sample may be carry-over from other donors' samples.

The rearrangement joins TRBV6-4 to TRBJ1-1; 8 positions match TRBD1. CDR1 is MRHNA and CDR2 is SNTAGT in the germline V gene. With 4 bases clipped from V and 4 bases from J, the junction kept 8 bases outside the gene matches. The length of the CDR3 is 15 residues. This chain's CDR3 is CASSVNTGGSTEAFF. The CDR3 nucleotides read TGTGCCAGCAGTGTCAACACAGGGGGTAGCACTGAAGCTTTCTTT.

The chain links TRBV18 to TRBJ1-4; D remains unclear. The CDR3 has 14 amino acids. From germline, CDR1 is KGHSH and CDR2 LQKENI. Trimming removed 1 base at V and 7 bases at J, with 10 bases between. The chain's CDR3 is CASSPQGEGEKLFF. The CDR3 DNA is TGTGCCAGCTCACCACAGGGTGAGGGTGAAAAACTGTTTTTT.

The rearrangement links TRBV19 to TRBJ2-6; a possible D gene is TRBD1 (6 bases). The V end was cut by 2 bases, the J end by 0 bases, with 11 bases between. The CDR3 is 17 residues long. Germline loops: CDR1 LNHDA, CDR2 SQIVND (reference sequence). DNA for the CDR3: TGTGCCAGTAGTATAAGGCAGGGGTCCTCTGGGGCCAACGTCCTGACTTTC. Translation: CASSIRQGSSGANVLTF.

This clone was found once. The chain is built from TRBV6-1 and TRBJ1-5, with D unclear. The CDR3 consists of 13 residues. Germline-derived CDR1 and CDR2 are MNHNS and SASEGT. V was trimmed by 5 bases and J by 3 bases, leaving 8 bases between them. CDR3 sequence (DNA): TGTGCCAGCAGTAGACACCTCAATCAGCCCCAGCATTTT. Its protein is CASSRHLNQPQHF.

This clone turned up a few times. The rearrangement uses TRBV5-1 and TRBJ1-1; 7 bases fit TRBD1. The ends lost 0 bases at V and 4 bases at J; junction bases unmatched: 0. Germline loops: CDR1 SGHRS, CDR2 YFSETQ. The CDR3 length is 13 residues. The DNA for the CDR3 is TGCGCCAGCAGCTTGGACAGGGGCACTGAAGCTTTCTTT. This encodes CASSLDRGTEAFF. The complete variable domain, with remaining parts taken from reference TRBV5-1 and TRBJ1-1, reads KAGVTQTPRYLIKTRGQQVTLSCSPISGHRSVSWYQQTPGQGLQFLFEYFSETQRNKGNFPGRFSGRQFSNSRSEMNVSTLELGDSALYLCASSLDRGTEAFFGQGTRLTVV.

In its sample, this clone was seen a few times. The chain is built from TRBV19 and TRBJ1-2; 7 bases line up with TRBD1. V was pared by 1 base and J by 7 bases, with 9 bases of the junction left unmatched. This CDR3 has 15 amino acids. In germline, CDR1 is LNHDA, CDR2 SQIVND (reference sequence). The CDR3 DNA follows: TGTGCCAGTAGTATAGCCGACAGGGTCTCTTTTGGCTACACCTTC. This encodes CASSIADRVSFGYTF.

The rearrangement uses TRBV29-1 and TRBJ2-7; 8 positions agree with TRBD1. The CDR3 covers 12 residues. Germline loops: CDR1 SQVTM, CDR2 ANQGSEA. Trimming at V came to 6 bases and at J to 6 bases, leaving 7 bases not matched to a gene. The CDR3 is CSVKGQAGEQYF. CDR3 nucleotides: TGCAGCGTCAAGGGACAGGCAGGCGAGCAGTACTTC.

The chain uses TRBV7-3 and TRBJ2-2; 9 bases align to TRBD2. The length of the CDR3 is 19 residues. The germline V gene has CDR1 SGHTA and CDR2 FQGTGA. V was clipped by 1 base and J by 2 bases; unmatched bases: 11. The CDR3: CASSLIGGRAPYNTGELFF. CDR3 bases: TGTGCCAGCAGCTTAATCGGCGGGAGGGCCCCTTATAACACCGGGGAGCTGTTTTTT.

The chain couples TRBV28 to TRBJ1-2; D might be TRBD1 (6 bases). The CDR3 has 15 amino acids. V dropped 7 bases and J dropped 3 bases, with 18 bases sitting between them. Germline loops: CDR1 MDHEN, CDR2 SYDVKM. The CDR3 spells CASIPAGERYYGYTF. Here the CDR3 DNA reads TGTGCCAGCATCCCGGCAGGGGAACGGTACTATGGCTACACCTTC.

The rearrangement links TRBV6-6 to TRBJ2-2; 11 bases are shared with TRBD2. CDR1 and CDR2 from the germline V gene are MNHNY and SVGAGI (reference sequence). There are 16 residues in the CDR3. The V gene end was trimmed by 6 bases and the J gene end by 0 bases; junction bases not matched to a gene: 3. This chain's CDR3 is CASSQTSGANTGELFF. DNA for the CDR3: TGTGCCAGCAGCCAGACTAGCGGGGCGAACACCGGGGAGCTGTTTTTT.

The table lists this clone with a few counts. The chain is built from TRBV18 and TRBJ2-1; 8 bases map to TRBD2. Losses at the gene ends were 1 base for V and 5 bases for J; bases not matched to a gene: 4. Germline CDR1 and CDR2: KGHSH and LQKENI. The length of the CDR3 is 15 residues. In DNA form, the CDR3 reads TGTGCCAGCTCACCACAGGCACTAGCGGACAATGAGCAGTTCTTC. Translating gives CASSPQALADNEQFF.

In DNA form, the CDR3 reads TGTGCCAGCAGCTTAATCCAGGGTCAGGAGCAGACCCAGTACTTC. Translating it yields CASSLIQGQEQTQYF. This chain connects TRBV7-9 to TRBJ2-5, with D possibly being TRBD1 (5 bases). This CDR3 has 15 amino acids. V lost 2 bases, J lost 6 bases, and 16 bases lay in between. Germline values: CDR1 SEHNR, CDR2 FQNEAQ (reference sequence).

The DNA of the CDR3 is TGTGCCAGCAGCTCTTGGACTAGCGCGAACAATGAGCAGTTCTTC. Its translation: CASSSWTSANNEQFF. This chain joins TRBV6-5 and TRBJ2-1, with 9 positions matching TRBD2. This CDR3 region has 15 residues. The J segment lost 5 bases and the V segment lost 6 bases, leaving 8 bases of the junction unmatched. Germline lookup yields CDR1 MNHEY and CDR2 SVGAGI.

The chain couples TRBV6-1 to TRBJ2-7; no firm D call. Between the trimmed V and J ends, which lost 5 bases and 4 bases, there was a span of 12 bases. The CDR3 is 13 amino acids. Germline V lookup: CDR1 MNHNS, CDR2 SASEGT. CDR3 DNA: TGTGCCAGCAGTTATTCCGACACTTACGAGCAGTACTTC. Translated, it gives CASSYSDTYEQYF.

The rearrangement uses TRBV5-6 and TRBJ2-2; 10 bases map to TRBD2. The ends lost 0 bases at V and 3 bases at J; junction bases unmatched: 8. This CDR3 is 18 amino acids long. Germline V gene lookup returns CDR1 SGHDT and CDR2 YYEEEE. The CDR3 nucleotides read TGTGCCAGCAGCTTGGCGGCTAGCGGGAGTAGTGACACCGGGGAGCTGTTTTTT. Residues: CASSLAASGSSDTGELFF.

The chain combines TRBV15 with TRBJ2-7; D gene uncertain. The CDR3 loop spans 13 amino acids. Between the trimmed V and J ends, which lost 5 bases and 3 bases, there was a span of 11 bases. Per the germline V gene, CDR1 is LNHNV and CDR2 is YYDKDF (reference sequence). CDR3 in amino acids: CATSGGPRYEQYF. CDR3 sequence (DNA): TGTGCCACCAGCGGTGGTCCCCGCTACGAGCAGTACTTC.

This clone was counted a few times. The V gene is TRBV30, the J gene TRBJ2-7; D may be TRBD1 or TRBD2 (5 bases each). V was trimmed by 3 bases and J by 3 bases, leaving 15 bases between them. The CDR3 length is 14 residues. Looked up from germline, CDR1 is GTSNPN and CDR2 is SVGIG (reference sequence). As DNA, the CDR3 is TGTGCCTGGAGAGGGACGGGAACCGTCTACGAGCAGTACTTC. Encoded protein: CAWRGTGTVYEQYF.

This clone was seen a handful of times. This rearrangement joins TRBV7-6 to TRBJ1-2; tentative D call: TRBD1 (5 bases). This CDR3 is 14 amino acids long. The V end lost 5 bases, the J end lost 3 bases, and 13 bases lay between the germline ends. The V gene's germline CDR1 is SGHVS and CDR2 FNYEAQ. This chain's CDR3 is CASSQDLGDYGYTF. In DNA, the CDR3 is TGTGCCAGCAGCCAGGACTTAGGGGACTATGGCTACACCTTC. The complete variable domain, with remaining parts taken from reference TRBV7-6 and TRBJ1-2, reads GAGVSQSPRYKVTKRGQDVALRCDPISGHVSLYWYRQALGQGPEFLTYFNYEAQQDKSGLPNDRFSAERPEGSISTLTIQRTEQRDSAMYRCASSQDLGDYGYTFGSGTRLTVV.

This chain uses TRBV28 with TRBJ1-2; TRBD1 agrees at 8 bases. The V gene's germline CDR1 is MDHEN and CDR2 SYDVKM. The CDR3 extends over 18 amino acids. Trimming removed 1 base from V and 3 bases from J; junction bases left unmatched: 13. The CDR3 reads CASSLSAARGLVYYGYTF. CDR3 coding DNA: TGTGCCAGCAGTTTATCGGCGGCCAGGGGGCTAGTTTACTATGGCTACACCTTC.

V is TRBV7-9 and J is TRBJ2-1, with D hard to call. The CDR3 has 18 amino acids. V was trimmed by 1 base and J by 0 bases, leaving 16 bases between them. Looked up from germline, CDR1 is SEHNR and CDR2 is FQNEAQ (reference sequence). In DNA, the CDR3 is TGTGCCAGCAGCTTAGGGAAGGTGGAACTCGGCTCCTACAATGAGCAGTTCTTC. Translating it yields CASSLGKVELGSYNEQFF.

This chain connects TRBV4-3 to TRBJ2-5; a possible D gene is TRBD2 (5 bases). V gave up 0 bases and J gave up 11 bases, with 16 bases separating them. CDR1 and CDR2 from the germline V gene are LGHNA and YSLEER. The CDR3 is made up of 14 amino acids. As DNA, the CDR3 is TGCGCCAGCAGCCAAGACAGAGCGGTCTCGGTGCAGTACTTC. It specifies CASSQDRAVSVQYF.